This T cell receptor (beta chain) was identified in a study of radiation and T cells in renal cell carcinoma. Unmatched junction bases numbered 4, after V lost 2 bases and J lost 4 bases. The CDR3 is 15 residues long. The germline CDR1 and CDR2 sequences are SNHLY and FYNNEI. The time point denotes: blood 2 weeks post-SBRT. Documented treatment: 15 Gy SBRT to primary tumor, nephrectomy 4 weeks later. The repertoire was sequenced with immunoSEQ multiplex PCR; TCRdb's copy has only in-frame clones and lacks some. This sample has 150,000 to 180,000 clones; roughly 87% occur once, and the top ten carry under 15%.

The sample in question was blood, obtained from a patient whose treatment included radiotherapy and nephrectomy. V is TRBV2 and J is TRBJ2-3, with 9 bases fitting TRBD2. The TCR comes from a woman between 50 and 59 years old with renal cell carcinoma. CDR3 loop: CASSENGGGADTQYF. CDR3 coding DNA: TGTGCCAGCAGTGAAAATGGCGGGGGGGCAGATACGCAGTATTTT.